Reported below is one TCR beta chain. Its antigen remains undetermined. Base quality data are lacking; no much larger clone is found one base away. The library was prepared using the immunoSEQ multiplex PCR assay. Sourced from immuneACCESS, this table was stored by TCRdb with only in-frame sequences that have V and J called. A share of the clones is absent; for the studies checked, an unresolved V gene accounts for under half, and the remainder has no known explanation. The sample table shows under 80,000 clones, and about 89% are seen once. The ten largest clones take up under 1.5% of the sample. Reading from cysteine to phenylalanine, the CDR3 counts 16 amino acids. Kept here is only the CDR3 DNA, which spans 48 bases and is read in frame from base 1. Trimming removed 3 bases from V and 4 bases from J; the gene matches leave 9 bases unexplained. In the germline V gene, CDR1 corresponds to LGHNA and CDR2 to YNFKEQ.

The sample originates from a study of T cell changes during pregnancy in multiple sclerosis (dated by TCRdb to between 2018 and 2021). Some background on the complete study: In women with multiple sclerosis, the researchers looked at how the T cell repertoire shifted as pregnancy progressed.

The V and J segments used are TRBV4-2 and TRBJ2-3, and 8 junction bases match TRBD2. The specimen comprised peripheral blood, sampled in the second trimester of pregnancy. The receptor comes from a female donor with multiple sclerosis, enrolled in a pregnancy study. The CDR3 reads as follows: CASSHEYGGASDTQYF. The DNA sequence is given as TGTGCCAGCAGCCACGAGTACGGGGGGGCATCAGATACGCAGTATTTT.